Listed here is a single TCR beta chain. Its antigen is undetermined. This sample was included in a study of blood T cells in healthy people across ages. General study results and limits: Correlation between TCR beta diversity and naive T cell percentage was strong.

This CDR3 has 15 residues. Germline V gives CDR1 SGHVS, CDR2 FNYEAQ. Trimming cost V 0 bases and J 4 bases, with 12 bases left between them. Every donor provided 7.5 to 10 milliliters of peripheral blood. The use of a sample-barcoded 5' primer and a J-beta primer mix characterized a second PCR of about 7 to 12 cycles. TCRdb reprocessed the 5' RACE reads via MiXCR and lists one record per CDR3 protein. The data contain fewer than 750,000 distinct CDR3 sequences, 47% of them singletons. Sequenced input: blood. The chain employs TRBV7-6 and TRBJ1-1, with D perhaps TRBD1 (6 bases). The TCR originated in an elderly man in good health. In DNA, the CDR3 is TGTGCCAGCAGCTTAGCGCAGGGGCGAGGCACTGAAGCTTTCTTT. This encodes CASSLAQGRGTEAFF.